This T cell receptor (beta chain) was identified in a study of shared clonotypes between healthy human individuals. Repertoires were generated with immunoSEQ multiplex PCR, while TCRdb's copy carries only in-frame clones and drops some. The sample has more than 1.2 million clones; about 98.5% are singletons. From germline, CDR1 is SGHRS and CDR2 YFSETQ. V was trimmed by 0 bases and J by 3 bases, leaving 6 bases between them. The CDR3 totals 13 residues. The chain recombines TRBV5-1 with TRBJ1-1; the D is unclear. The specimen sequenced was naive CD4+ T cells sorted from blood. Documented subset: CD45RA+ positively selected. This clonotype originated in a man aged 25-40 years in good health. The CDR3 is CASSLVTDTEAFF. As DNA, the CDR3 is TGCGCCAGCAGCTTGGTAACAGACACTGAAGCTTTCTTT.